The 18 T cell receptor beta chains given below trace back to one sample, sequenced in a study of shared clonotypes between healthy human individuals. Using immunoSEQ multiplex PCR, the repertoire was profiled, and TCRdb retains in-frame clones only, with some absent. The sample lists hundreds of thousands of clones, roughly four fifths seen once, with 12% in the top ten. The sequenced material came from PBMCs. These receptors were collected from a woman in her 40s in good health. Some clones in this sample may be carry-over from other donors' samples.

The rearrangement links TRBV11-3 to TRBJ2-7; D not certain. The CDR3 has 13 residues. The ends were cut back, 5 bases at V and 2 bases at J, with 10 bases in the middle. Germline assignment: CDR1 SGHNT and CDR2 YENEEA. The CDR3: CASSPGPTYEQYF. The CDR3 nucleotides are TGTGCCAGCAGCCCCGGCCCAACCTACGAGCAGTACTTC.

There are a few counts of this clone. V gene TRBV9 combines with J gene TRBJ1-4, with 9 bases aligning to TRBD1. The CDR3 contains 15 residues. Germline assignment: CDR1 SGDLS and CDR2 YYNGEE. J lost 2 bases, V lost 4 bases, and 3 bases had no gene match. CDR3 loop: CASSYGTGTNEKLFF. The CDR3, as DNA: TGTGCCAGCAGCTACGGGACAGGGACTAATGAAAAACTGTTTTTT.

Worth noting for this clone: A much larger clone lies a single base off, so this may be a read error. Since the CDR3 does not end with the conserved phenylalanine or tryptophan, this likely comes from a read error. The gene calls are TRBV7-9 and TRBJ2-7, with D hard to call. CDR3 size: 13 residues. Germline V gene data show CDR1 as SEHNR and CDR2 as FQNEAQ (reference sequence). The V gene lost 5 bases and the J gene lost 2 bases, with 10 bases spanning the gap. The CDR3 DNA reads as TGTGCCAGCAGCCCACAAAACACCTACGAGCAGTACTCC. This translates into CASSPQNTYEQYS.

In its sample, this clone was seen once. The gene calls are TRBV28 and TRBJ1-1; the match to TRBD1 covers 8 bases. J gave up 4 bases and V 8 bases, and 9 bases lay outside the gene matches. Germline CDR1 reads MDHEN; CDR2 reads SYDVKM. This CDR3 contains 14 residues. As DNA, the CDR3 is TGTGCCAGCTTCCCAGGGGGCAGTTTCACTGAAGCTTTCTTT. It codes for CASFPGGSFTEAFF.

The chain uses TRBV19 and TRBJ2-1; TRBD2 is a possible D gene (6 bases). This CDR3 contains 14 residues. Germline V lookup: CDR1 LNHDA, CDR2 SQIVND (reference sequence). V lost 4 bases and J lost 5, with 12 bases in between. CDR3 loop: CASSTREEDNEQFF. In nucleotides, the CDR3 is TGTGCCAGTAGTACAAGGGAGGAAGACAATGAGCAGTTCTTC. Combining the CDR3 with reference TRBV19 and TRBJ2-1 gives the whole variable domain DGGITQSPKYLFRKEGQNVTLSCEQNLNHDAMYWYRQDPGQGLRLIYYSQIVNDFQKGDIAEGYSVSREKKESFPLTVTSAQKNPTAFYLCASSTREEDNEQFFGPGTRLTVL.

This clone was found a few times. The rearrangement links TRBV4-2 to TRBJ2-7; TRBD1 aligns across 9 bases. This CDR3 comprises 16 residues. The germline V gene has CDR1 LGHNA and CDR2 YNFKEQ. With V trimmed by 0 bases and J by 1 base, 4 bases remained unmatched. The CDR3, as DNA: TGTGCCAGCAGCCAAGATGGAGGACAGGGGTCCTACGAGCAGTACTTC. This codes for CASSQDGGQGSYEQYF.

This chain uses TRBV28 with TRBJ2-7; 10 bases match TRBD2. With 10 bases clipped from V and 9 bases from J, the junction kept 15 bases outside the gene matches. The CDR3 totals 14 residues. CDR1 MDHEN and CDR2 SYDVKM come from the germline V gene. CDR3 sequence: CATRPGLASAAQYF. As DNA, the CDR3 is TGTGCCACCCGACCGGGACTAGCGAGTGCGGCGCAGTACTTC. The full variable domain, with the rest looked up from reference TRBV28 and TRBJ2-7, is DVKVTQSSRYLVKRTGEKVFLECVQDMDHENMFWYRQDPGLGLRLIYFSYDVKMKEKGDIPEGYSVSREKKERFSLILESASTNQTSMYLCATRPGLASAAQYFGPGTRLTVT.

This rearrangement joins TRBV27 to TRBJ2-1; 10 bases match TRBD2. Germline assignment: CDR1 MNHEY and CDR2 SMNVEV (reference sequence). J was trimmed by 8 bases and V by 4 bases; bases with no gene match: 8. The CDR3 is 15 amino acids. For the CDR3, the DNA is TGTGCCAGCAGTTACGGGGCTAGCGGGAGCTATGAGCAGTTCTTC. This encodes CASSYGASGSYEQFF.

In this sample, this clone turned up a few times. The chain joins TRBV5-1 to TRBJ2-7; TRBD2 aligns across 8 bases. The CDR3 is 15 amino acids. V lost 4 bases and J lost 5; bases outside the gene matches: 11. The germline gives CDR1 SGHRS, CDR2 YFSETQ. The CDR3 spells CASSLGGAGAHEQYF. CDR3 bases: TGCGCCAGCAGCCTCGGCGGAGCGGGAGCCCACGAGCAGTACTTC.

As DNA, the CDR3 is TGTGCCAGCTCCTCAATTCGGGCGTCTTTC. Amino acid sequence: CASSSIRASF. The chain has TRBV21-1 and TRBJ2-7. TRBV21-1 counts as a pseudogene. This CDR3 comprises 10 residues.

The chain carries TRBV28 and TRBJ1-4, with a weak D call TRBD1 (5 bases). From germline, CDR1 is MDHEN and CDR2 SYDVKM. V was trimmed by 6 bases and J by 6 bases, leaving 17 bases between them. The CDR3 sequence is 15 residues long. CDR3: CASSPSGGGDEKLFF. The CDR3 nucleotides are TGTGCCAGCAGCCCATCCGGGGGTGGGGATGAAAAACTGTTTTTT.

This clone has only a few counts. This chain links TRBV4-1 with TRBJ2-1; D may match TRBD1 or TRBD2 (5 bases each). The V end was cut by 0 bases, the J end by 10 bases, with 16 bases between. The CDR3 length is 15 residues. Per the germline V gene, CDR1 is MGHRA and CDR2 is YSYEKL. The CDR3 DNA reads as TGCGCCAGCAGCCAAGATGTGGCCGGGGCCCCAGAGCAGTTCTTC. Its protein is CASSQDVAGAPEQFF.

Worth noting for this clone: A far larger clone is off by one base, so a read error is likely. In the same sample, other DNA sequences code for this CDR3. J is TRBJ1-1 and V is TRBV5-1; D is ambiguous. Looked up from germline, CDR1 is SGHRS and CDR2 is YFSETQ. The V end was cut by 3 bases, the J end by 8 bases, with 20 bases between. CDR3 length: 15 residues. In nucleotides, the CDR3 is TGCGCCAGCAGCTGGGCGGTTGACGGCCTGTCCGAAGCTTTCTTT. This gives the protein CASSWAVDGLSEAFF.

V and J are TRBV19 and TRBJ1-4; no definite D call. The germline gives CDR1 LNHDA, CDR2 SQIVND (reference sequence). CDR3 size: 15 residues. The ends were cut back, 1 base at V and 7 bases at J, with 13 bases in the middle. CDR3 loop: CASSIASSGGEKLFF. Written as DNA, the CDR3 is TGTGCCAGTAGTATAGCTAGCAGCGGTGGTGAAAAACTGTTTTTT.

The gene calls are TRBV6-5 and TRBJ1-4; 7 bases agree with TRBD1. CDR1 is MNHEY and CDR2 is SVGAGI in the germline V gene. V gave up 0 bases and J gave up 8 bases; unmatched junction bases: 3. CDR3 length equals 14 residues. The CDR3 DNA sequence: TGTGCCAGCAGTTACTCAGGGGGCCGGGAAAAACTGTTTTTT. Translation gives CASSYSGGREKLFF.

The gene calls are TRBV28 and TRBJ2-5; D possibly matches TRBD1 or TRBD2 (5 bases each). V was trimmed by 5 bases and J by 4 bases, leaving 8 bases between them. The CDR3 is made up of 12 amino acids. Germline V gives CDR1 MDHEN, CDR2 SYDVKM. In DNA form, the CDR3 reads TGTGCCAGCAGTGGGGACGGAGAGACCCAGTACTTC. Residues: CASSGDGETQYF.

The chain uses TRBV30 and TRBJ1-2; tentative D call: TRBD1 (6 bases). The CDR3 is 13 residues long. Germline V lookup: CDR1 GTSNPN, CDR2 SVGIG (reference sequence). The V end was cut by 3 bases, the J end by 5 bases, with 13 bases between. The CDR3: CAWRSRGRYGYTF. The CDR3 nucleotides read TGTGCCTGGAGATCCAGGGGACGGTATGGCTACACCTTC. Variable domain in full (rest from reference TRBV30 and TRBJ1-2): SQTIHQWPATLVQPVGSPLSLECTVEGTSNPNLYWYRQAAGRGLQLLFYSVGIGQISSEVPQNLSASRPQDRQFILSSKKLLLSDSGFYLCAWRSRGRYGYTFGSGTRLTVV.

This clone was counted once. This CDR3 is also generated by other DNA sequences in the sample. The CDR3 spells CASSVGGQQETQYF. CDR3 nucleotide sequence: TGTGCCAGCAGCGTAGGAGGGCAGCAAGAGACCCAGTACTTC. This chain uses TRBV9 with TRBJ2-5, with D perhaps TRBD2 (5 bases). The germline CDR1 and CDR2 sequences are SGDLS and YYNGEE. CDR3 size: 14 residues. The V end lost 0 bases, the J end lost 2 bases, and 8 bases lay between the germline ends.